One and the same sample provided the 11 T cell receptor beta chains below, sequenced in a study of blood T cells in healthy people across ages (dated by TCRdb to about 2015). Libraries were constructed by 5' RACE. Sequenced on an Illumina HiSeq 2500. The second PCR ran for roughly 7 to 11 cycles and used a J-beta primer mix along with a sample-barcoded 5' primer. TCRdb handled the public reads itself, with Q25 trimming in fastp and clone calling in MiXCR, and kept productive beta chains. Each CDR3 protein gets just one entry, which takes the most common genes and DNA from the rows behind it. Within this sample are about a million distinct CDR3 sequences, with around two fifths of them counted one time only. The leading ten clones occupy about an eighth of the sample. Sequences were obtained from blood. Every receptor here comes from a man between 18 and 29 years old in good health.

The rearrangement links TRBV7-9 to TRBJ1-4, with unresolved D. This CDR3 contains 16 residues. Germline CDR1 reads SEHNR; CDR2 reads FQNEAQ (reference sequence). V lost 1 base to trimming and J lost 5 bases, with 14 bases between them. CDR3 loop: CASSLVLYGENEKLFF. The DNA of the CDR3 is TGTGCCAGCAGCTTAGTATTGTACGGGGAAAATGAAAAACTGTTTTTT.

This clonotype was seen a few times. This rearrangement joins TRBV29-1 to TRBJ1-4; 7 nucleotides line up with TRBD1. Germline values: CDR1 SQVTM, CDR2 ANQGSEA. CDR3 size: 13 residues. The J segment lost 8 bases and the V segment lost 2 bases, leaving 5 bases of the junction unmatched. The CDR3 protein is CSVEREGAEKLFF. DNA of the CDR3: TGCAGCGTTGAACGGGAGGGGGCGGAAAAACTGTTTTTT.

The rearrangement uses TRBV20-1 and TRBJ1-5; D call uncertain. Germline values: CDR1 DFQATT, CDR2 SNEGSKA (reference sequence). V shed 1 base and J shed 2 bases, with 9 bases lying between them. The CDR3 has 14 residues. The CDR3 nucleotides read TGCAGTGCTAGAGGGTACAACGGCAATCAGCCCCAGCATTTT. Protein: CSARGYNGNQPQHF.

This clonotype was seen only a few times. The rearrangement links TRBV7-2 to TRBJ2-1; D might be TRBD2 (6 bases). The CDR3 has 16 residues. Germline CDR1 is SGHTA and CDR2 is FQGNSA. V shed 1 base and J shed 1 base, with 11 bases lying between them. CDR3: CASSLVASVSYNEQFF. CDR3 DNA: TGTGCCAGCAGCTTAGTGGCTAGCGTATCCTACAATGAGCAGTTCTTC.

Points on this clonotype: Given a much more abundant clone one base away, this may be a read error. V usage is TRBV4-1 and J usage is TRBJ2-7, with D possibly being TRBD2 (5 bases). With the DNA end fitting TRBJ2-5 better, the J assignment may be wrong. Germline lookup yields CDR1 MGHRA and CDR2 YSYEKL. CDR3 size: 14 residues. CDR3 residues: CASSRDGLRETQYF. The CDR3, as DNA: TGCGCCAGCAGCCGTGATGGACTTCGAGAGACCCAGTACTTC.

This clonotype has just one count. The rearrangement joins TRBV10-3 to TRBJ1-2; D remains ambiguous. The CDR3 consists of 15 residues. CDR1 is ENHRY and CDR2 is SYGVKD in the germline V gene. Between the trimmed V and J ends, which lost 0 bases and 4 bases, there was a span of 12 bases. The CDR3 is CAISESGGSSYGYTF. The CDR3 DNA follows: TGTGCCATCAGTGAGTCGGGCGGGTCTAGCTATGGCTACACCTTC.

The chain couples TRBV10-3 to TRBJ1-2; D is unclear. Looked up from germline, CDR1 is ENHRY and CDR2 is SYGVKD. V lost 4 bases to trimming and J lost 4 bases, with 19 bases between them. This CDR3 has 16 residues. CDR3 nucleotides: TGTGCCATCAGTGCGGCGAGGCACCAAGCTACCTATGGCTACACCTTC. This translates into CAISAARHQATYGYTF.

The V gene is TRBV20-1, the J gene TRBJ1-5, with D possibly being TRBD1 (5 bases). The CDR3 is 17 residues long. Germline CDR1 and CDR2: DFQATT and SNEGSKA (reference sequence). Deletions cut 4 bases from V and 1 base from J, with 20 bases between. The CDR3 loop reads CSAKGGLGTGSNQPQHF. CDR3 bases: TGCAGTGCTAAGGGCGGATTGGGGACCGGGAGCAATCAGCCCCAGCATTTT.

This clonotype was seen more than once but under ten times. The gene calls are TRBV20-1 and TRBJ1-2, with D perhaps TRBD1 (6 bases). CDR1 is DFQATT and CDR2 is SNEGSKA in the germline V gene (reference sequence). CDR3 size: 11 residues. Trimming shortened V by 6 bases and J by 5 bases, and 10 bases separated the two germline ends. The CDR3, as DNA: TGCAGTGCGAGGGGGGAATATGGCTACACCTTC. Translation gives CSARGEYGYTF.

V gene TRBV30 combines with J gene TRBJ1-1; D is unclear. Germline CDR1 is GTSNPN and CDR2 is SVGIG (reference sequence). Trimming took 5 bases from V and 4 from J, leaving 11 bases between them. CDR3 length equals 12 residues. CDR3 coding DNA: TGTGCCTGGGCAGATGTTGGCACTGAAGCTTTCTTT. The encoded protein is CAWADVGTEAFF.

The V and J genes are TRBV6-2 or TRBV6-3 and TRBJ2-3; 7 bases are a match to TRBD1. The germline gives CDR1 MNHEY, CDR2 SVGEGT. The CDR3 sequence is 17 residues long. V gave up 4 bases and J gave up 4 bases; unmatched junction bases: 14. CDR3 sequence: CASSSRDSPGRSDTQYF. Written as DNA, the CDR3 is TGTGCCAGCAGTTCCCGGGACAGCCCCGGACGTTCAGATACGCAGTATTTT.